This section outlines one TCR beta chain sequence together with its context. V was pared by 5 bases and J by 7 bases, with 18 bases between. This CDR3 spans 15 amino acids. CDR1 and CDR2 (germline): LNHDA, SQIVND (reference sequence). The data derive from a study of OX40 agonist ivuxolimab in advanced cancers. On the study more broadly: An agonistic anti-OX40 (CD134) antibody, ivuxolimab, was used to treat the patients.

Profiled with immunoSEQ multiplex PCR; TCRdb holds only in-frame clones, not every one. The sample carries approximately 72,000 clones, about four fifths recorded once. The sequencing used CD4+ or CD8+ T cells sorted from blood, collected in a trial of the OX40 agonist ivuxolimab. This TCR was sampled from an adult with an advanced solid tumor such as melanoma, head and neck, liver or kidney cancer. The chain combines TRBV19 with TRBJ1-5; D uncertain. The CDR3 bases are TGTGCCAGTAGTGAACCGGCGTCAATGGGACAGCCCCAGCATTTT. Amino acid sequence: CASSEPASMGQPQHF.